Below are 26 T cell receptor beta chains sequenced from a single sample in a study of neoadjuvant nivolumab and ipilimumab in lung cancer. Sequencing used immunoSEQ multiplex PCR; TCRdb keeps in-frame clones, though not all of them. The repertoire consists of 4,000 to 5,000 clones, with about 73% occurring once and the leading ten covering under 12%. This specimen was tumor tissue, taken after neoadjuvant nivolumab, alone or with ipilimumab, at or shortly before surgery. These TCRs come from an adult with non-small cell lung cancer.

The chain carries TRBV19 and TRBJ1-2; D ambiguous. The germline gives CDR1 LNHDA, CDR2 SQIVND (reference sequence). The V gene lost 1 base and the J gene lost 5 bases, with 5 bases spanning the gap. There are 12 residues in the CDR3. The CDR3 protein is CASSIGEYGYTF. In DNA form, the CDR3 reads TGTGCCAGTAGTATAGGCGAGTATGGCTACACCTTC.

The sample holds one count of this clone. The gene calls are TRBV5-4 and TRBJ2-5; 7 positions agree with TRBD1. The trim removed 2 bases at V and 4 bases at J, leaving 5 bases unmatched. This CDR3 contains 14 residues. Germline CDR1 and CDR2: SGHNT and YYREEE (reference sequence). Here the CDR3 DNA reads TGTGCCAGCAGCTTACAGGGGAGCAGAGAGACCCAGTACTTC. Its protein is CASSLQGSRETQYF.

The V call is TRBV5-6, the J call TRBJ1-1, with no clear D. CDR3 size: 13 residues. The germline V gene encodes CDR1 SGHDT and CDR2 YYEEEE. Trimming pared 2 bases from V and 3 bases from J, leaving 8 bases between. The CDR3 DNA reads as TGTGCCAGCAGCTTTGATAGAGACACTGAAGCTTTCTTT. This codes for CASSFDRDTEAFF.

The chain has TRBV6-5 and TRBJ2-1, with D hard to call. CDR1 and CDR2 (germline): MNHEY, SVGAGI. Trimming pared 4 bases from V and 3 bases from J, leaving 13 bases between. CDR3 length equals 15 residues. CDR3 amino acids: CASSSGSWGYNEQFF. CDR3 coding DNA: TGTGCCAGCAGTTCCGGGTCATGGGGCTACAATGAGCAGTTCTTC.

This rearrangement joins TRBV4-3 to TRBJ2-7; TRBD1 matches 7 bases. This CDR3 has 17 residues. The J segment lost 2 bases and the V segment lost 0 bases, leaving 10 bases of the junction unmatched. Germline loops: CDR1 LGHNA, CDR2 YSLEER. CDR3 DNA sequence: TGCGCCAGCAGCCAAGATCTACGCCGGGACAGCCCCTACGAGCAGTACTTC. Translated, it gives CASSQDLRRDSPYEQYF.

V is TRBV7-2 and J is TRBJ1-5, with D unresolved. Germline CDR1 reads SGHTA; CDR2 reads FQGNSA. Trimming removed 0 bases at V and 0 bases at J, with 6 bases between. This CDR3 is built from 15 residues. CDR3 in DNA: TGTGCCAGCAGCTTAGCTGGAGATAGCAATCAGCCCCAGCATTTT. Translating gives CASSLAGDSNQPQHF.

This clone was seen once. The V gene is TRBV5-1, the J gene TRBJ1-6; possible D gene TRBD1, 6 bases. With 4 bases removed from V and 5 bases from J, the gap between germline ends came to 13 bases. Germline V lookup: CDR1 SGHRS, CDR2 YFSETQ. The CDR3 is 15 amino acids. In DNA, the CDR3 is TGCGCCAGCAGCCGGTCAGGGGTTAATAATTCACCCCTCCACTTT. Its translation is CASSRSGVNNSPLHF. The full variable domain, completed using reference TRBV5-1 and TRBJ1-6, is KAGVTQTPRYLIKTRGQQVTLSCSPISGHRSVSWYQQTPGQGLQFLFEYFSETQRNKGNFPGRFSGRQFSNSRSEMNVSTLELGDSALYLCASSRSGVNNSPLHFGNGTRLTVT.

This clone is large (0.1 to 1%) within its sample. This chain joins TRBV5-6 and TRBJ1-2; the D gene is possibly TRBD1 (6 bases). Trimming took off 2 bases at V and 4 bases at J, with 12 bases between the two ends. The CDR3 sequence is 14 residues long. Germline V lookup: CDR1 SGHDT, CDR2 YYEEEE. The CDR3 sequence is CASSFPGDIYGYTF. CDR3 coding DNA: TGTGCCAGCAGCTTCCCAGGGGATATCTATGGCTACACCTTC.

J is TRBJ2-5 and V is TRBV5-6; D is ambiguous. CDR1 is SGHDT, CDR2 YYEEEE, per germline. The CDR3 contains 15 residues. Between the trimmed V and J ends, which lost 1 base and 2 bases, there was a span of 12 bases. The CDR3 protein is CASSLPDLRQETQYF. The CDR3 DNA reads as TGTGCCAGCAGCTTGCCGGACCTACGGCAAGAGACCCAGTACTTC.

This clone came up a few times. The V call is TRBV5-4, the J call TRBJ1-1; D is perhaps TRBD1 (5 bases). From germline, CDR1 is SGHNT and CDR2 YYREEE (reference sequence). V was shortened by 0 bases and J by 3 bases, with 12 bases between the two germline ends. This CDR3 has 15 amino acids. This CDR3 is CASSLGRGGYTEAFF. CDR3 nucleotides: TGTGCCAGCAGCTTGGGACGGGGCGGATACACTGAAGCTTTCTTT.

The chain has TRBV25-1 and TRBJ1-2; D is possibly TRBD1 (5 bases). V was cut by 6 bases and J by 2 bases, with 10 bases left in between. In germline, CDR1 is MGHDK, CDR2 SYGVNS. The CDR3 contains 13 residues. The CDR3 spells CASREGRNYGYTF. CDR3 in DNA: TGTGCCAGCAGGGAGGGGAGAAACTATGGCTACACCTTC.

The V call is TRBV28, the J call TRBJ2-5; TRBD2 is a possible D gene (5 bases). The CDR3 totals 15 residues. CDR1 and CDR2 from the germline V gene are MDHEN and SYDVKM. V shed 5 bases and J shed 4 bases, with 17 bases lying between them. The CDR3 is CASSGSTRTRETQYF. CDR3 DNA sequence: TGTGCCAGCAGTGGATCTACTAGGACTCGAGAGACCCAGTACTTC.

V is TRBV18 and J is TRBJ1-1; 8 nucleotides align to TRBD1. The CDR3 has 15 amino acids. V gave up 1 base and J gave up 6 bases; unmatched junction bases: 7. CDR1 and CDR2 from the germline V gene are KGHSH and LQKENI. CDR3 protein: CASSPQRQGSSEAFF. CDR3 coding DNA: TGTGCCAGCTCACCACAGAGACAGGGGAGTTCTGAAGCTTTCTTT. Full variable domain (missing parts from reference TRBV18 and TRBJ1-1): NAGVMQNPRHLVRRRGQEARLRCSPMKGHSHVYWYRQLPEEGLKFMVYLQKENIIDESGMPKERFSAEFPKEGPSILRIQQVVRGDSAAYFCASSPQRQGSSEAFFGQGTRLTVV.

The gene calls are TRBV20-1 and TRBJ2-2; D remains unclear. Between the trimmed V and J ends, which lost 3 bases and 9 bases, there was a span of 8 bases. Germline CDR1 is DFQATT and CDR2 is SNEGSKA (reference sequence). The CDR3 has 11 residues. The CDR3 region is CSASGNRELFF. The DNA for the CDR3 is TGCAGTGCTAGTGGTAACCGGGAGCTGTTTTTT.

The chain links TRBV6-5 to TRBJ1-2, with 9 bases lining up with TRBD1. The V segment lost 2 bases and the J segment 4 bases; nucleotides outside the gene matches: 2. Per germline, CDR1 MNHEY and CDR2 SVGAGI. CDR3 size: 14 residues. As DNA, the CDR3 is TGTGCCAGCAGTTACGTGACAGGGGGCTATGGCTACACCTTC. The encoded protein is CASSYVTGGYGYTF.

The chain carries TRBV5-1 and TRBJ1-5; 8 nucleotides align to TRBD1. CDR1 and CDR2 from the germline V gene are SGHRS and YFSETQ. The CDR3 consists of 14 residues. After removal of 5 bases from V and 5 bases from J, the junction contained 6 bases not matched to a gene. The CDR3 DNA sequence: TGCGCCAGCAGTACTGGACAGGGTGATCAGCCCCAGCATTTT. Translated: CASSTGQGDQPQHF.

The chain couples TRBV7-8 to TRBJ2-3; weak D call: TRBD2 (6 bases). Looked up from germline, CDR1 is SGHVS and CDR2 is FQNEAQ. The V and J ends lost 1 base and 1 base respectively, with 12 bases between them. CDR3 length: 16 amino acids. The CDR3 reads CASSLVGGARTDTQYF. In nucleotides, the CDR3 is TGTGCCAGCAGCTTAGTGGGCGGGGCCCGCACAGATACGCAGTATTTT.

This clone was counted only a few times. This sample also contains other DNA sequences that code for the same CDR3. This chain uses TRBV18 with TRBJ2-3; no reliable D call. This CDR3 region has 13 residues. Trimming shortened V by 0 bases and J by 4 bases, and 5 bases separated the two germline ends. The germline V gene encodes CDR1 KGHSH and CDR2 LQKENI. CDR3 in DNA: TGTGCCAGCTCACCACCCGTCCCAGATACGCAGTATTTT. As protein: CASSPPVPDTQYF.

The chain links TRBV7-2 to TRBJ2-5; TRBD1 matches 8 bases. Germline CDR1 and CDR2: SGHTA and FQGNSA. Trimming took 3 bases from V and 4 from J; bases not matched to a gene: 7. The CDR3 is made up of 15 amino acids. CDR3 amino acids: CASSFQAGGGETQYF. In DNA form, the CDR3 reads TGTGCCAGCAGCTTTCAAGCAGGGGGCGGAGAGACCCAGTACTTC.

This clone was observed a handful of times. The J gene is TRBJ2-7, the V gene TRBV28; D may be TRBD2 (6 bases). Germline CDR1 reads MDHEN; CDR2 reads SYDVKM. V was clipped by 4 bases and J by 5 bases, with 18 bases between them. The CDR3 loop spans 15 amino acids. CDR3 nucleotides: TGTGCCAGCAGTTCCGCCCCCGGGGGAGGCGACGAGCAGTACTTC. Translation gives CASSSAPGGGDEQYF.

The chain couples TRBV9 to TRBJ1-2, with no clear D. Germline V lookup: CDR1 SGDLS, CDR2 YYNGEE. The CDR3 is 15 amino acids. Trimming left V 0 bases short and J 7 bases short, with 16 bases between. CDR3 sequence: CASSVEGRASGGYTF. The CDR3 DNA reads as TGTGCCAGCAGCGTAGAGGGCCGTGCCTCGGGTGGCTACACCTTC.

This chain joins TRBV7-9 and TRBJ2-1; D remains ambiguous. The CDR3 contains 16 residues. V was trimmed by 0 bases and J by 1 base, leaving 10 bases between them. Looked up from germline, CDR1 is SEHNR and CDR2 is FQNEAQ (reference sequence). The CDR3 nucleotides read TGTGCCAGCAGCTTAGCCCAAGGATTTTCCTACAATGAGCAGTTCTTC. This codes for CASSLAQGFSYNEQFF.

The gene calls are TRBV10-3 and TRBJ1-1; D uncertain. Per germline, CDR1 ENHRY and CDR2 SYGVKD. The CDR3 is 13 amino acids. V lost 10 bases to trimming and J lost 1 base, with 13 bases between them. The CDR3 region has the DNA TGTGCCACCATGGGGAGTCCGAACACTGAAGCTTTCTTT. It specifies CATMGSPNTEAFF.

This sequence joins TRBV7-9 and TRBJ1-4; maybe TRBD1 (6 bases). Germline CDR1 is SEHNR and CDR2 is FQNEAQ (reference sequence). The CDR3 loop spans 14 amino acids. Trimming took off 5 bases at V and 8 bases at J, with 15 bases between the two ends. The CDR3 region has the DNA TGTGCCAGCAGCCAGGGGCAGGGTCGGGAAAAACTGTTTTTT. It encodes CASSQGQGREKLFF.

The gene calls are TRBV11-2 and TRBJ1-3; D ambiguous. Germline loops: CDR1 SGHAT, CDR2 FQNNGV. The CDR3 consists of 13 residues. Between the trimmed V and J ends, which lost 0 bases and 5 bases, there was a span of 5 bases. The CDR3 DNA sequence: TGTGCCAGCAGCTTAGAAATGAGAAACACCATATATTTT. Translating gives CASSLEMRNTIYF.

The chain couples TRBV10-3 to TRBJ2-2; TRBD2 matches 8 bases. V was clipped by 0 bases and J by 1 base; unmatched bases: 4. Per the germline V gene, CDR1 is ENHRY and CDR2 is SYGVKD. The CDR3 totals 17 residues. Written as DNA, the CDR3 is TGTGCCATCAGTGAGTCTCGGGGGGGCATGAACACCGGGGAGCTGTTTTTT. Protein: CAISESRGGMNTGELFF.